What follows is one TCR beta chain and its context. Its antigen is as yet unknown. This sample stems from a study of Tregs in tolerant kidney transplant recipients. Study-level results: Tregs expanded with activated donor B cells seemed most donor-specific.

CD4+CD25+CD127- Tregs, CD4+CD25- non-Tregs, CD4 and CD8 cells were sorted. Only in-frame clones appear in the TCRdb table, and some are missing; sequencing was by immunoSEQ multiplex PCR. The sample consists of 75,000 to 100,000 clones, about 92% of them appearing once. There are 13 residues in the CDR3. V gave up 7 bases and J gave up 7 bases, with 14 bases separating them. CDR1 and CDR2 from the germline V gene are SNHLY and FYNNEI. Material for sequencing was CD8+ T cells from blood. This chain joins TRBV2 and TRBJ2-1; weak D call: TRBD2 (6 bases). The sequence came from a human donor in good health. CDR3 sequence: CASTRETGNEQFF. The CDR3 DNA reads TGTGCCAGCACCCGGGAGACTGGAAATGAGCAGTTCTTC. Drawing the rest from reference TRBV2 and TRBJ2-1, the complete variable domain is EPEVTQTPSHQVTQMGQEVILRCVPISNHLYFYWYRQILGQKVEFLVSFYNNEISEKSEIFDDQFSVERPDGSNFTLKIRSTKLEDSAMYFCASTRETGNEQFFGPGTRLTVL.